This record covers a single TCR beta chain. This record belongs to a study of blood T cell repertoires in COVID-19. Across the study: From the United States, Italy and Spain came samples of acute and convalescent COVID-19. Nucleic acid was either cDNA or gDNA, and it came from T cells, B-cell-depleted T cells, or PBMCs.

The CDR3 is made up of 15 amino acids. Germline V CDR1 and CDR2: SGHRS, YFSETQ. Trimming took off 0 bases at V and 4 bases at J, with 11 bases between the two ends. How the authors handled the data: Amplification with reference gene primers provided the estimates of nucleated cell counts. Generated by immunoSEQ multiplex PCR, the TCRdb table keeps only in-frame clones and is missing some. V, J and clone size reflect that table, while D and trimming were determined from the DNA. The sample lists a few hundred thousand clones, 85% to 90% occurring once. This chain joins TRBV5-1 and TRBJ2-1; TRBD2 might be the D (6 bases). The receptor was derived from a man aged 55-75 years with acute or convalescent COVID-19. Material for sequencing was peripheral blood. The DNA for the CDR3 is TGCGCCAGCAGCTTGGTTGCGGGACCTTACAATGAGCAGTTCTTC. It is translated as CASSLVAGPYNEQFF.